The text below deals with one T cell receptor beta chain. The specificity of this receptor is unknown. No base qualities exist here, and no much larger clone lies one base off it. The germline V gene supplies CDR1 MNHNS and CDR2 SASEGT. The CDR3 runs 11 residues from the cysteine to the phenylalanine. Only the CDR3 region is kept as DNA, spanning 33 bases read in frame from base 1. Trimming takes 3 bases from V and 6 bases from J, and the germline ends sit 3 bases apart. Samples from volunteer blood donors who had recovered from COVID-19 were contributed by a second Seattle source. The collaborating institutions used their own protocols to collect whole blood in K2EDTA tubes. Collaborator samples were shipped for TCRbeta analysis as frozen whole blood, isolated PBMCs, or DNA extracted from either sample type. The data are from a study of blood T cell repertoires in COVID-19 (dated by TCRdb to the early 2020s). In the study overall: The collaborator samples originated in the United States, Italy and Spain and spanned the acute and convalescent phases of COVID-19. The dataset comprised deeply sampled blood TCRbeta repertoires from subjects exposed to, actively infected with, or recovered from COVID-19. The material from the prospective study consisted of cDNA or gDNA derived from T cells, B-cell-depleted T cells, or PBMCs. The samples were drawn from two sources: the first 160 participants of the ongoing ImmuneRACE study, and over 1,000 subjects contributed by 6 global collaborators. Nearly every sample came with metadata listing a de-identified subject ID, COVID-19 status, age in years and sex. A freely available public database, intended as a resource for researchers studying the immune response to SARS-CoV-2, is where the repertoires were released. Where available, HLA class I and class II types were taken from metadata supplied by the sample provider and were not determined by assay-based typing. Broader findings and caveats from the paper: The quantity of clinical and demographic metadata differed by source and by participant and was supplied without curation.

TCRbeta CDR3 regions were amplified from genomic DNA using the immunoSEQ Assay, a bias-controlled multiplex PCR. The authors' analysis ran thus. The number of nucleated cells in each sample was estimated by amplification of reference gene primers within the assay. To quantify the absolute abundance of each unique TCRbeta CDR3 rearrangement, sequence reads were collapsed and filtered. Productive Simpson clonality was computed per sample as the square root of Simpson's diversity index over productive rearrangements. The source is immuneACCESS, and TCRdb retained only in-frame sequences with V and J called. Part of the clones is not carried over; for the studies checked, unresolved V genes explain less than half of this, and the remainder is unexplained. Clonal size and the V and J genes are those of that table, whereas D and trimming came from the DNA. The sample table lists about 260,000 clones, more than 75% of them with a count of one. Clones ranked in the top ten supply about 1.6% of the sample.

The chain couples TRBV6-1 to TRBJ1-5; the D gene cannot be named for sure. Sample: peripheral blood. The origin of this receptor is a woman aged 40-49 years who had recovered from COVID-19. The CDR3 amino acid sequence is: CASSDGQPQHF. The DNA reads TGTGCCAGCAGTGACGGTCAGCCCCAGCATTTT.